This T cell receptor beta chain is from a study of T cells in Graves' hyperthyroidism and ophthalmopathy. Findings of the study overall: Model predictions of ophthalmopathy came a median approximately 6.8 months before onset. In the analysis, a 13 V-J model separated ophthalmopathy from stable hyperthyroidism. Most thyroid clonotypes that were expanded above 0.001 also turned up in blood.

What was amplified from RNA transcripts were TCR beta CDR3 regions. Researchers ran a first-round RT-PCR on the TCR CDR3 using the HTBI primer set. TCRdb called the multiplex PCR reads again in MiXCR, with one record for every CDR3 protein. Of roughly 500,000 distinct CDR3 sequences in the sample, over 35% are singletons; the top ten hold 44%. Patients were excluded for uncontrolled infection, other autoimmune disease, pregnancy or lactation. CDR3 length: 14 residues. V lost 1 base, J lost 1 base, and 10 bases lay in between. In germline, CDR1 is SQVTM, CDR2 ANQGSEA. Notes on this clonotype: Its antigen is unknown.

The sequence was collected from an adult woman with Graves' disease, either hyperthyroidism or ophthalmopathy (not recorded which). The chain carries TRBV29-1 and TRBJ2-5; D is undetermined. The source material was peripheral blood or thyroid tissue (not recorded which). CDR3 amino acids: CSVEGGEFQETQYF. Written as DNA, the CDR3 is TGCAGCGTTGAAGGGGGTGAGTTCCAAGAGACCCAGTACTTC. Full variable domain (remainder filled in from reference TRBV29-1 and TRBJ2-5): SAVISQKPSRDICQRGTSLTIQCQVDSQVTMMFWYRQQPGQSLTLIATANQGSEATYESGFVIDKFPISRPNLTFSTLTVSNMSPEDSSIYLCSVEGGEFQETQYFGPGTRLLVL.